The 2 T cell receptor beta chains in this list originate from one sample, sequenced in a study of cytomegalovirus exposure and HLA in healthy donors. 13 Jbeta primers and 60 Vbeta primers were used for the PCR. Here immunoSEQ multiplex PCR was the method, and the copy in TCRdb shows in-frame clones only, minus some. Seen here are 150,000 to 190,000 clones, approximately 72% observed once, and the top ten hold around 1.5%. Sequenced sample: PBMCs. The origin of the receptors is a young man in good health and CMV-seronegative.

This clone was detected once. The V gene is TRBV15, the J gene TRBJ2-1; D possibly corresponds to TRBD2 (7 bases). CDR3 length: 15 amino acids. The V gene lost 5 bases and the J gene lost 6 bases, with 17 bases spanning the gap. Germline loops: CDR1 LNHNV, CDR2 YYDKDF (reference sequence). The CDR3, as DNA: TGTGCCACCAGCGGGGGGGAATCACAGGGCAATGAGCAGTTCTTC. Translating gives CATSGGESQGNEQFF.

The J gene is TRBJ2-7, the V gene TRBV28, with D possibly matching TRBD1 (6 bases). Trimming left V 9 bases short and J 0 bases short, with 9 bases between. Per germline, CDR1 MDHEN and CDR2 SYDVKM. This CDR3 contains 12 residues. The CDR3 is CASTGNSYEQYF. In nucleotides, the CDR3 is TGTGCCAGTACAGGGAACTCCTACGAGCAGTACTTC.